One sample yielded the 26 T cell receptor beta chains listed below, sequenced in a study of shared clonotypes between healthy human individuals. Profiling relied on immunoSEQ multiplex PCR, and the TCRdb table lists in-frame clones only, not all of them. The repertoire holds around 1.9 million clones, with about 93% as singletons. CD45RO negativity and positive selection for CCR7 defined naive CD8 cells, a population that excluded terminally differentiated effector memory CD45RA+ cells. Sequences were obtained from naive CD8+ T cells from PBMCs. The receptors derive from a man between 18 and 29 years old in good health. Some clones in this sample may be carry-over from other donors' samples.

The rearrangement uses TRBV27 and TRBJ1-1; tentatively, D is TRBD1 (5 bases). With 7 bases removed from V and 0 bases from J, the gap between germline ends came to 18 bases. CDR3 length: 16 residues. Per the germline V gene, CDR1 is MNHEY and CDR2 is SMNVEV (reference sequence). The CDR3 reads CASTSSGVPMNTEAFF. Written as DNA, the CDR3 is TGTGCCAGCACCTCTTCGGGGGTCCCCATGAACACTGAAGCTTTCTTT.

Regarding this clone: Other DNA sequences in this specimen translate into the identical CDR3. The chain carries TRBV27 and TRBJ2-3, with TRBD2 matching over 10 bases. The CDR3 is 15 amino acids. Germline assignment: CDR1 MNHEY and CDR2 SMNVEV (reference sequence). Trimming cost V 2 bases and J 4 bases; bases outside gene matches: 3. Here the CDR3 reads CASSLLAGAPDTQYF. DNA for the CDR3: TGTGCCAGCAGTTTACTAGCGGGAGCCCCAGATACGCAGTATTTT.

The chain is built from TRBV7-6 and TRBJ2-3, with TRBD2 identical over 9 bases. This CDR3 is built from 18 residues. V lost 4 bases, J lost 4 bases, and 15 bases stayed unmatched. Germline values: CDR1 SGHVS, CDR2 FNYEAQ. CDR3 sequence (DNA): TGTGCCAGCAGCTCGAGGCCCCAAGCGGGAGGTCTTCCAGATACGCAGTATTTT. It yields the protein CASSSRPQAGGLPDTQYF.

With respect to this clone: The sample has other DNA sequences that encode this CDR3 too. The chain joins TRBV27 to TRBJ2-1; TRBD2 is a possible D gene (5 bases). Germline V gene lookup returns CDR1 MNHEY and CDR2 SMNVEV (reference sequence). Deletions cut 2 bases from V and 7 bases from J, with 12 bases between. The CDR3 extends over 14 amino acids. CDR3 sequence: CASSLRGSGNEQFF. The DNA of the CDR3 is TGTGCCAGCAGTTTACGGGGATCGGGGAATGAGCAGTTCTTC.

V is TRBV28 and J is TRBJ1-2; D is unclear. CDR1 and CDR2 (germline): MDHEN, SYDVKM. V shed 5 bases and J shed 6 bases, with 19 bases lying between them. The CDR3 contains 15 residues. The CDR3, as DNA: TGTGCCAGCAGTCTTCCGGACCAGCCTCAGAATGGCTACACCTTC. It codes for CASSLPDQPQNGYTF.

V and J are TRBV27 and TRBJ2-7; D gene unclear. The V end lost 2 bases, the J end lost 0 bases, and 14 bases lay between the germline ends. This CDR3 is 16 amino acids long. Per the germline V gene, CDR1 is MNHEY and CDR2 is SMNVEV (reference sequence). The CDR3 DNA follows: TGTGCCAGCAGTTTAATGGCCAGCTACGTCTCCTACGAGCAGTACTTC. Amino acids: CASSLMASYVSYEQYF.

CDR3 loop: CASSLSGGLSYEQYF. The CDR3 DNA reads as TGTGCCAGCAGTTTATCAGGGGGACTCTCCTACGAGCAGTACTTC. The rearrangement links TRBV28 to TRBJ2-7, with D perhaps TRBD1 (7 bases). Germline CDR1 is MDHEN and CDR2 is SYDVKM. This CDR3 has 15 residues. V lost 1 base to trimming and J lost 0 bases, with 10 bases between them. The full variable domain, in which reference TRBV28 and TRBJ2-7 provide the parts outside the CDR3, is DVKVTQSSRYLVKRTGEKVFLECVQDMDHENMFWYRQDPGLGLRLIYFSYDVKMKEKGDIPEGYSVSREKKERFSLILESASTNQTSMYLCASSLSGGLSYEQYFGPGTRLTVT.

Only one count was recorded for this clone. The chain is built from TRBV4-1 and TRBJ2-1; 9 nucleotides align to TRBD1. The CDR3 covers 16 residues. The germline V gene has CDR1 MGHRA and CDR2 YSYEKL. J lost 8 bases, V lost 1 base, and 9 bases had no gene match. The CDR3 region is CASSQGRQGVDHEQFF. The CDR3 region has the DNA TGCGCCAGCAGCCAAGGGCGACAGGGGGTCGATCATGAGCAGTTCTTC.

The chain is built from TRBV7-6 and TRBJ2-2; D might be TRBD1 or TRBD2, each matching 5 bases. There are 16 residues in the CDR3. The germline V gene has CDR1 SGHVS and CDR2 FNYEAQ. Trimming pared 5 bases from V and 0 bases from J, leaving 13 bases between. The CDR3 region has the DNA TGTGCCAGCAGCCCACGTCTGGGGGCGAACACCGGGGAGCTGTTTTTT. Residues: CASSPRLGANTGELFF.

The J gene is TRBJ1-1, the V gene TRBV11-2; the D gene is possibly TRBD1 (5 bases). This CDR3 spans 15 amino acids. CDR1 is SGHAT, CDR2 FQNNGV, per germline. V shed 2 bases and J shed 7 bases, with 17 bases lying between them. The CDR3 DNA follows: TGTGCCAGCAGCTTAATGGGGCGGAAAAGAGTTGAAGCTTTCTTT. It encodes CASSLMGRKRVEAFF.

This rearrangement joins TRBV19 to TRBJ2-1, with D perhaps matching TRBD2 (5 bases). The CDR3 is 15 residues long. CDR1 LNHDA and CDR2 SQIVND come from the germline V gene (reference sequence). Trimming stripped 5 bases from V and 4 bases from J, with 15 bases between. CDR3 bases: TGTGCCAGTAGTGAGGACCTTCCGGGGTACAATGAGCAGTTCTTC. Encoded protein: CASSEDLPGYNEQFF.

The V and J genes are TRBV13 and TRBJ1-3; D gene ambiguous. This CDR3 spans 14 amino acids. Per germline, CDR1 PRHDT and CDR2 FYEKMQ (reference sequence). V was shortened by 0 bases and J by 6 bases, with 9 bases between the two germline ends. The CDR3 here is CASSLGGSENTIYF. Written as DNA, the CDR3 is TGTGCCAGCAGCTTAGGAGGGAGCGAAAACACCATATATTTT. Full variable domain (rest looked up from reference TRBV13 and TRBJ1-3): AAGVIQSPRHLIKEKRETATLKCYPIPRHDTVYWYQQGPGQDPQFLISFYEKMQSDKGSIPDRFSAQQFSDYHSELNMSSLELGDSALYFCASSLGGSENTIYFGEGSWLTVV.

The rearrangement links TRBV7-2 to TRBJ2-7, with D perhaps matching TRBD1 (5 bases). The CDR3 runs to 14 residues. CDR1 SGHTA and CDR2 FQGNSA come from the germline V gene. Trimming took off 5 bases at V and 1 base at J, with 12 bases between the two ends. The CDR3 coding sequence is TGTGCCAGCAGCCCGACAGCGCCTTCCTACGAGCAGTACTTC. Translation gives CASSPTAPSYEQYF. The full variable domain, with the rest looked up from reference TRBV7-2 and TRBJ2-7, is GAGVSQSPSNKVTEKGKDVELRCDPISGHTALYWYRQSLGQGLEFLIYFQGNSAPDKSGLPSDRFSAERTGGSVSTLTIQRTQQEDSAVYLCASSPTAPSYEQYFGPGTRLTVT.

This clone appeared once. The V gene is TRBV13, the J gene TRBJ2-5, with 10 nucleotides matching TRBD2. This CDR3 contains 13 residues. Trimming removed 5 bases from V and 14 bases from J; junction bases left unmatched: 11. CDR1 is PRHDT, CDR2 FYEKMQ, per germline (reference sequence). The CDR3 DNA reads as TGTGCCAGCAGCCAGAATTTTGTAGCGGGAGGTTACTTC. Protein sequence: CASSQNFVAGGYF.

The rearrangement joins TRBV28 to TRBJ1-1, with 8 bases that match TRBD1. The junction had 8 bases not matched to a gene; V was cut back by 7 bases and J by 1 base. CDR1 MDHEN and CDR2 SYDVKM come from the germline V gene. The length of the CDR3 is 15 residues. The CDR3 spells CASKNPGTGNTEAFF. CDR3 DNA sequence: TGTGCCAGCAAAAACCCCGGGACAGGGAACACTGAAGCTTTCTTT.

This clone was counted once. The V call is TRBV28, the J call TRBJ2-7; weak D call: TRBD1 (6 bases). V was pared by 3 bases and J by 0 bases, with 15 bases between. Germline V CDR1 and CDR2: MDHEN, SYDVKM. The CDR3 totals 16 residues. The CDR3 sequence: CASSFYRDPSSYEQYF. The CDR3 DNA reads TGTGCCAGCAGTTTCTACAGGGATCCGAGCTCCTACGAGCAGTACTTC.

The V gene is TRBV19, the J gene TRBJ2-4, with TRBD1 matching 9 bases. Germline V CDR1 and CDR2: LNHDA, SQIVND (reference sequence). Losses at the gene ends were 6 bases for V and 5 bases for J; bases not matched to a gene: 14. CDR3 length: 17 residues. The CDR3 loop is CASSDRDRARGQNIQYF. CDR3 DNA sequence: TGTGCCAGTAGCGACCGGGACAGGGCACGCGGACAAAACATTCAGTACTTC.

The chain links TRBV4-1 to TRBJ1-4; perhaps TRBD1 as D (5 bases). The CDR3 is 15 residues long. V was cut by 4 bases and J by 8 bases, with 17 bases left in between. The germline V gene encodes CDR1 MGHRA and CDR2 YSYEKL. The CDR3 bases are TGCGCCAGCAGCCCCTCTGGAGGGGAGGAAGAAAAACTGTTTTTT. Translated, it gives CASSPSGGEEEKLFF.

This chain joins TRBV11-2 and TRBJ1-3; D remains unclear. CDR3 length: 16 amino acids. Germline V gene lookup returns CDR1 SGHAT and CDR2 FQNNGV. V lost 1 base, J lost 2 bases, and 12 bases lay in between. The CDR3, as DNA: TGTGCCAGCAGCTTAGTAGGGCATACCGCTGGAAACACCATATATTTT. Its protein is CASSLVGHTAGNTIYF.

The CDR3 reads CASSPRGGRSDNEQFF. The CDR3, as DNA: TGTGCCAGCAGCCCTCGGGGGGGCAGGTCGGACAATGAGCAGTTCTTC. The chain joins TRBV7-8 to TRBJ2-1; 8 nucleotides line up with TRBD2. J lost 5 bases, V lost 5 bases, and 11 bases had no gene match. Germline assignment: CDR1 SGHVS and CDR2 FQNEAQ. This CDR3 has 16 amino acids.

The genes are TRBV27 and TRBJ2-7, with a weak D call TRBD1 (5 bases). The CDR3 spans 11 residues. Trimming took off 6 bases at V and 5 bases at J, with 8 bases between the two ends. Germline loops: CDR1 MNHEY, CDR2 SMNVEV (reference sequence). CDR3 in amino acids: CASRTVDEQYF. The DNA of the CDR3 is TGTGCCAGCAGGACAGTGGACGAGCAGTACTTC.

J is TRBJ2-5 and V is TRBV7-6; TRBD1 matches at 7 bases. With the DNA end fitting TRBJ2-7 better, the J assignment may be wrong. The germline CDR1 and CDR2 sequences are SGHVS and FNYEAQ. This CDR3 region has 14 residues. CDR3 region: CASSLGTGVYEQYF. CDR3 sequence (DNA): TGTGCCAGCAGCTTAGGGACAGGAGTGTACGAGCAGTACTTC.

The V and J genes are TRBV10-1 and TRBJ1-1; no clear D. Trimming removed 10 bases from V and 7 bases from J, with 10 bases in between. Per germline, CDR1 WNHNN and CDR2 SYGVQD (reference sequence). This CDR3 spans 10 amino acids. DNA of the CDR3: TGCGCCAACTCAAGGGTTGAAGCTTTCTTT. It is translated as CANSRVEAFF.

CDR3 in amino acids: CASSPGLGADTQYF. DNA for the CDR3: TGTGCCAGTAGTCCCGGACTGGGGGCAGATACGCAGTATTTT. This sequence joins TRBV19 and TRBJ2-3; D could derive from TRBD1 or TRBD2 (5 bases each). The CDR3 spans 14 residues. Looked up from germline, CDR1 is LNHDA and CDR2 is SQIVND (reference sequence). V lost 5 bases, J lost 4 bases, and 13 bases lay in between.

V gene TRBV2 combines with J gene TRBJ1-4; the D is unclear. This CDR3 has 16 residues. V was pared by 1 base and J by 5 bases, with 14 bases between. Looked up from germline, CDR1 is SNHLY and CDR2 is FYNNEI. CDR3 DNA sequence: TGTGCCAGCAGTGAAGGTTGGGGAGGGCTAAATGAAAAACTGTTTTTT. It encodes CASSEGWGGLNEKLFF.

The CDR3 nucleotides are TGTGCCAGCCGGCCCGACGGGGGGCGGACTGAAGCTTTCTTT. Its protein is CASRPDGGRTEAFF. The chain has TRBV5-5 and TRBJ1-1; TRBD1 is a possible D gene (6 bases). V was trimmed by 7 bases and J by 5 bases, leaving 18 bases between them. The CDR3 runs to 14 residues. Looked up from germline, CDR1 is SGHKS and CDR2 is YYEKEE (reference sequence).